Each of the 2 T cell receptor beta chains below was sequenced from the same sample in a study of T cell responses to AZD1222 COVID-19 vaccine. Generated by immunoSEQ multiplex PCR, the TCRdb table keeps only in-frame clones and is missing some. Of 150,000 to 200,000 clones listed, roughly 88% are singletons. Specimen: peripheral blood, collected 28 days after the second AZD1222 dose. Receptors were obtained from an adult who received the AZD1222 COVID-19 vaccine.

This chain links TRBV6-2 or TRBV6-3 with TRBJ1-3; 7 bases agree with TRBD1. With V trimmed by 6 bases and J by 3 bases, 2 bases remained unmatched. This CDR3 is built from 13 residues. CDR1 is MNHEY and CDR2 is SVGEGT in the germline V gene. The CDR3 spells CASSRTGGNTIYF. Here the CDR3 DNA reads TGTGCCAGCAGCAGGACAGGTGGAAACACCATATATTTT.

The CDR3 DNA sequence: TGCGCCAGCAGCTTGGAGGGCGACACCGGGGAGCTGTTTTTT. It codes for CASSLEGDTGELFF. The chain couples TRBV5-1 to TRBJ2-2; no firm D call. Germline V gene lookup returns CDR1 SGHRS and CDR2 YFSETQ. The V end was cut by 0 bases, the J end by 3 bases, with 6 bases between. This CDR3 is built from 14 residues.